This T cell receptor (beta chain) derives from a study of blood T cell repertoires in COVID-19. The wider study: Specimens from acute and convalescent COVID-19 originated in the United States, Italy and Spain. From T cells, B-cell-depleted T cells, or PBMCs came the material, which was cDNA or gDNA.

Germline CDR1 MGHDK, CDR2 SYGVNS. CDR3 size: 15 residues. Trimming cost V 5 bases and J 5 bases; bases outside gene matches: 8. Profiled with immunoSEQ multiplex PCR; TCRdb holds only in-frame clones, not every one. This sample carries 89,000 or so clones, 90% to 95% of them seen once, and the ten largest clones take roughly 4.7%. V is TRBV25-1 and J is TRBJ1-4; 7 bases are shared with TRBD1. Specimen: peripheral blood. The source is a human donor with active COVID-19. The donor label of this sample is uncertain. The CDR3 sequence is CASSFRDRSNEKLFF. DNA for the CDR3: TGTGCCAGCAGTTTCCGGGACAGATCAAATGAAAAACTGTTTTTT.